The 5 T cell receptor beta chains below come from one sample, sequenced in a study of shared clonotypes between healthy human individuals. Clones were sequenced by immunoSEQ multiplex PCR, and TCRdb holds only the in-frame ones, with some missing. The table records about 180,000 clones, around 93% of them present only once. The sequenced material came from naive CD4+ T cells sorted from blood. Documented subset: CD45RA+ positively selected. The origin of the receptors is a young woman in good health.

The CDR3, as DNA: TGTGCCGGGGCCAACAGGGGGCTTCACGAGACCCAGTACTTC. Encoded protein: CAGANRGLHETQYF. The chain has TRBV2 and TRBJ2-5; 9 positions match TRBD1. The CDR3 loop spans 14 amino acids. The V and J ends lost 11 bases and 5 bases, in that order; junction bases with no gene match: 12. CDR1 and CDR2 (germline): SNHLY, FYNNEI.

This chain uses TRBV6-5 with TRBJ2-5; TRBD2 is a possible D gene (5 bases). The DNA matches TRBJ2-7 better at its end, which makes the J call doubtful. The CDR3 extends over 14 amino acids. The germline CDR1 and CDR2 sequences are MNHEY and SVGAGI. The chain's CDR3 is CASTSGAGPHEQYF. CDR3 in DNA: TGTGCCAGCACCAGTGGTGCGGGTCCACACGAGCAGTACTTC.

J is TRBJ2-7 and V is TRBV27; TRBD2 aligns across 10 bases. The CDR3 length is 15 residues. V dropped 5 bases and J dropped 6; count of bases not matched to a gene: 10. Per germline, CDR1 MNHEY and CDR2 SMNVEV (reference sequence). The CDR3 DNA sequence: TGTGCCAGCAGTGCCCTTAGGCTAGCGGGAGCCGAGCAGTACTTC. Protein product: CASSALRLAGAEQYF.

V is TRBV28 and J is TRBJ2-7; tentative D call: TRBD2 (6 bases). The germline V gene has CDR1 MDHEN and CDR2 SYDVKM. Trimming cost V 2 bases and J 6 bases, with 17 bases left between them. This CDR3 spans 15 amino acids. The CDR3 here is CASSLNGRMLFEQYF. As DNA, the CDR3 is TGTGCCAGCAGTTTAAATGGGAGGATGCTTTTCGAGCAGTACTTC.

The chain has TRBV19 and TRBJ2-7; TRBD2 matches 10 bases. The CDR3 contains 14 residues. J lost 0 bases, V lost 4 bases, and 0 bases had no gene match. Germline V gives CDR1 LNHDA, CDR2 SQIVND (reference sequence). The CDR3 is CASSTSGSSYEQYF. Here the CDR3 DNA reads TGTGCCAGTAGTACTAGCGGGAGCTCCTACGAGCAGTACTTC.